One T cell receptor (beta chain) is described in this entry. The target antigen is unknown. This sample is part of a study of Tregs in tolerant kidney transplant recipients. Findings of the study overall: The small number of patients limits these findings pending further validation.

The CDR3 consists of 16 residues. Losses at the gene ends were 2 bases for V and 3 bases for J; bases not matched to a gene: 6. Germline V gene data show CDR1 as SGHVS and CDR2 as FQNEAQ. Clones were sequenced by immunoSEQ multiplex PCR, and TCRdb holds only the in-frame ones, with some missing. The sample comprises about 77,000 clones, roughly 98% of which are singletons, and about 0.5% rests with the top ten. This sample comprised CD4+ T cells from blood, obtained before the transplant. This receptor was identified in a human donor who received a combined kidney and bone marrow transplant. The rearrangement uses TRBV7-8 and TRBJ2-7; 11 nucleotides agree with TRBD2. This CDR3 reads CASSLPGLAGYYEQYF. The CDR3 nucleotides are TGTGCCAGCAGCTTACCCGGACTAGCGGGCTACTACGAGCAGTACTTC.